The present T cell receptor beta chain was sequenced within a study of blood T cell repertoires in COVID-19. Followed over time, Seattle patients had been enrolled while infection was active. The data were produced by immunoSEQ multiplex PCR, yet TCRdb's version contains in-frame clones alone and is incomplete. The data show some 150,000 clones, with less than 90% seen just once and approximately 11% held by the top ten. This clone was counted a single time. CDR3 length: 15 amino acids. V lost 3 bases to trimming and J lost 3 bases, with 15 bases between them. CDR1 is SGHTA, CDR2 FQGNSA, per germline.

Sequencing was done on a sample of peripheral blood. The clonotype comes from a woman in her fifties or sixties with COVID-19, enrolled during active disease. The chain recombines TRBV7-2 with TRBJ2-7; D is perhaps TRBD1 (7 bases). CDR3 DNA sequence: TGTGCCAGCAGCTTTCGCAGGGGGGCCGTCTACGAGCAGTACTTC. It codes for CASSFRRGAVYEQYF.